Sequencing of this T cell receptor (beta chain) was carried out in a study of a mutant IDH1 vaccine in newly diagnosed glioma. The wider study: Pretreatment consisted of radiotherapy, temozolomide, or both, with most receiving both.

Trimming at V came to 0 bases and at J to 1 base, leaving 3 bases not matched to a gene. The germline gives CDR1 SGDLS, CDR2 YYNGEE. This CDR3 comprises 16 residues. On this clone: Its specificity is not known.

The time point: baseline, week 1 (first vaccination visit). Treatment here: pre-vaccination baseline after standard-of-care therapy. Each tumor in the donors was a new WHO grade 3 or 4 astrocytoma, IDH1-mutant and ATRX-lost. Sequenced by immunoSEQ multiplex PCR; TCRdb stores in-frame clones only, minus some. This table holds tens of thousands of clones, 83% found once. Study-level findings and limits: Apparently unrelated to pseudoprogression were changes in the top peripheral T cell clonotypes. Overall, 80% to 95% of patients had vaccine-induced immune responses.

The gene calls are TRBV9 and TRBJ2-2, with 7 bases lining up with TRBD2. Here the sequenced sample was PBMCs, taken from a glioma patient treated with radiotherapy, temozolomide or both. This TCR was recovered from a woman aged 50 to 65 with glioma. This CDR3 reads CASSVGGGGNTGELFF. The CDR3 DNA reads TGTGCCAGCAGCGTAGGTGGCGGGGGGAACACCGGGGAGCTGTTTTTT.